A single sample is the source of the 3 T cell receptor beta chains below, sequenced in a study of T cells in Graves' hyperthyroidism and ophthalmopathy. Template material for amplifying TCR beta CDR3 regions consisted of RNA transcripts. HTBI primers were the set used in a first-round RT-PCR of the TCR CDR3. Via MiXCR, TCRdb re-called the multiplex PCR reads, giving one row per CDR3 protein. The data show around 350,000 distinct CDR3 sequences, about a sixth seen once. The sequencing sample was made of blood. All receptors come from a woman aged 18 to 35 with Graves' hyperthyroidism that later progressed to Graves' ophthalmopathy.

This clonotype was seen ten or more times. V and J are TRBV20-1 and TRBJ2-7; D uncertain. CDR1 DFQATT and CDR2 SNEGSKA come from the germline V gene (reference sequence). V shed 5 bases and J shed 4 bases, with 15 bases lying between them. The CDR3 has 13 amino acids. The CDR3 bases are TGCAGTGCTTGGACCGGCCTTTGGTACGAGCAGTACTTC. This sequence encodes CSAWTGLWYEQYF.

This clonotype was counted many times. The J gene is TRBJ2-2, the V gene TRBV30; D is undetermined. In germline, CDR1 is GTSNPN, CDR2 SVGIG (reference sequence). The CDR3 spans 14 residues. Trimming pared 4 bases from V and 7 bases from J, leaving 16 bases between. The CDR3 DNA is TGTGCCTGGACGTTAGGGCAACCCGGCGGGGAGCTGTTTTTT. Protein: CAWTLGQPGGELFF. The variable domain in full, with the rest retrieved from reference TRBV30 and TRBJ2-2, is SQTIHQWPATLVQPVGSPLSLECTVEGTSNPNLYWYRQAAGRGLQLLFYSVGIGQISSEVPQNLSASRPQDRQFILSSKKLLLSDSGFYLCAWTLGQPGGELFFGEGSRLTVL.

In its sample, this clonotype was seen many times. V is TRBV27 and J is TRBJ2-7; 10 nucleotides match TRBD2. Germline CDR1 reads MNHEY; CDR2 reads SMNVEV (reference sequence). The CDR3 contains 14 residues. V trimming: 7 bases; J trimming: 6 bases; junction bases outside the gene matches: 9. CDR3 coding DNA: TGTGCCAGCAAACTAGCGGGATATCAGTCCGAGCAGTACTTC. Encoded protein: CASKLAGYQSEQYF.